Listed below are T cell receptor beta chains from one sample, sequenced in a study of shared clonotypes between healthy human individuals. Using immunoSEQ multiplex PCR, the repertoire was profiled, and TCRdb retains in-frame clones only, with some absent. This sample yields under 80,000 clones, of which about 63% are seen a single time; 51% belongs to the top ten. Sample: memory CD8+ T cells sorted from blood. The receptor source for this set is a man between 25 and 39 years old in good health. Both conserved end residues are part of each CDR3. D genes are given only for firm matches. Some rows mark clone size as missing; the rest say once, few, many or name a class of expanded clone.

V gene,clone size,J gene,D gene,CDR3 protein,CDR3 DNA
TRBV28,.,TRBJ2-7,TRBD2,CASHPVELAGERGYEQYF,TGTGCCAGCCACCCCGTAGAGCTAGCGGGAGAGAGGGGCTACGAGCAGTACTTC
TRBV29-1,.,TRBJ2-1,.,CSVIITGEGNEQFF,TGCAGCGTCATAATAACAGGGGAGGGGAATGAGCAGTTCTTC
TRBV28,.,TRBJ2-1,.,CASSSLSNEQFF,TGTGCCAGCAGCTCCCTCAGTAATGAGCAGTTCTTC
TRBV10-3,once,TRBJ2-5,TRBD1,CATQGGTGVGSARETQYF,TGTGCCACGCAAGGCGGGACAGGGGTTGGGTCCGCCAGGGAGACCCAGTACTTC
TRBV9,.,TRBJ1-1,.,CASSVGVLNTEAFF,TGTGCCAGCAGCGTAGGGGTTTTGAACACTGAAGCTTTCTTT
TRBV7-2,few,TRBJ1-1,.,CASSYFTEAFF,TGTGCCAGCAGCTACTTCACTGAAGCTTTCTTT
TRBV5-4,many,TRBJ2-5,.,CASSTEEETQYF,TGTGCCAGCAGCACCGAAGAAGAGACCCAGTACTTC
TRBV11-2,.,TRBJ2-2,TRBD2,CASSLEGLAGGTGELFF,TGTGCCAGCAGCTTGGAAGGACTAGCGGGCGGGACCGGGGAGCTGTTTTTT
TRBV25-1,once,TRBJ2-1,TRBD2,CASSERGGEGYNEQFF,TGTGCCAGCAGTGAACGCGGGGGAGAGGGGTACAATGAGCAGTTCTTC
TRBV29-1,.,TRBJ2-3,.,CSVEDGHF,TGCAGCGTTGAAGATGGACATTTT
TRBV7-6,once,TRBJ2-5,TRBD1,CASSLGTGDRETQYF,TGTGCCAGCAGCTTAGGGACAGGGGATAGAGAGACCCAGTACTTC
TRBV6-4,once,TRBJ2-3,TRBD2,CASGAGEGTDTQYF,TGTGCCAGCGGGGCGGGAGAAGGAACAGATACGCAGTATTTT
TRBV7-9,.,TRBJ2-1,TRBD1,CASSRTGTGVNEQFF,TGTGCCAGCAGCCGGACCGGGACAGGGGTCAATGAGCAGTTCTTC
TRBV19,.,TRBJ2-7,TRBD2,CASSIGTSNYEQYF,TGTGCCAGTAGTATCGGGACTAGTAACTACGAGCAGTACTTC
TRBV7-8,.,TRBJ2-6,TRBD1,CASSSQGAGGANVLTF,TGTGCCAGCAGCTCCCAGGGGGCTGGGGGGGCCAACGTCCTGACTTTC
TRBV27,.,TRBJ1-1,.,CASSTAAKGYTEAFF,TGTGCCAGCAGCACGGCGGCCAAGGGCTACACTGAAGCTTTCTTT
TRBV6-5,.,TRBJ2-3,.,CASSYSFSGTDTQYF,TGTGCCAGCAGTTACTCCTTTAGCGGCACAGATACGCAGTATTTT
TRBV2,once,TRBJ2-1,.,CASSEGGPSERLSSYNEQFF,TGTGCCAGCAGTGAGGGTGGGCCCAGCGAGAGGCTGAGCTCCTACAATGAGCAGTTCTTC
TRBV28,.,TRBJ2-7,.,CASGATYEQYF,TGTGCCTCGGGGGCGACCTACGAGCAGTACTTC
TRBV10-2,.,TRBJ2-7,.,CASSRLESDSPYEQYF,TGCGCCAGCAGCCGGTTGGAGTCAGATTCGCCCTACGAGCAGTACTTC
TRBV4-1,.,TRBJ2-7,TRBD2,CASSHRDRSGRAYEQYF,TGCGCCAGCAGCCACCGAGACCGTAGCGGGAGGGCCTACGAGCAGTACTTC
TRBV5-4,few,TRBJ1-3,.,CASSLAVGPGNTIYF,TGTGCCAGCAGCTTGGCCGTGGGTCCTGGAAACACCATATATTTT
TRBV28,.,TRBJ2-6,.,CASSPQDSGSGANVLTF,TGTGCCAGCAGTCCACAGGACTCGGGTTCTGGGGCCAACGTCCTGACTTTC
TRBV27,once,TRBJ2-7,.,CASSLIGDEQYF,TGTGCCAGCAGTCTTATAGGAGACGAGCAGTACTTC
TRBV28,once,TRBJ2-3,TRBD2,CAGGTSGKTDTQYF,TGTGCCGGAGGGACTAGCGGGAAGACAGATACGCAGTATTTT
TRBV10-1,many,TRBJ2-3,.,CASSDVATDTQYF,TGCGCCAGCAGTGACGTGGCCACAGATACGCAGTATTTT
TRBV19,few,TRBJ1-4,TRBD1,CASSIGAGTGDEKLFF,TGTGCCAGTAGTATAGGTGCCGGGACAGGAGATGAAAAACTGTTTTTT
TRBV25-1,.,TRBJ2-2,.,CASWLEGQGPYPGELFF,TGTGCCAGCTGGCTTGAGGGGCAGGGCCCTTATCCCGGGGAGCTGTTTTTT
TRBV15,.,TRBJ2-1,TRBD2,CATSASGTGNNEQFF,TGTGCCACCAGCGCTAGCGGGACGGGAAACAATGAGCAGTTCTTC
TRBV5-6,.,TRBJ2-3,TRBD1,CASSGWDRASTDTQYF,TGTGCCAGCAGCGGATGGGACAGAGCAAGCACAGATACGCAGTATTTT
TRBV7-2,.,TRBJ1-1,.,CASSFGAEYSQAFF,TGTGCCAGCAGCTTCGGGGCGGAATATTCCCAAGCTTTCTTT
TRBV7-2,.,TRBJ2-7,.,CASSRGGPGSYEQYF,TGTGCCAGCAGCCGAGGTGGGCCAGGATCCTACGAGCAGTACTTC
TRBV5-1,.,TRBJ1-2,.,CASSLVRDDDYGYTF,TGCGCCAGCAGCTTGGTTCGGGACGACGACTATGGCTACACCTTC
TRBV13,few,TRBJ2-7,.,CASSLEGTEQYF,TGTGCCAGCAGCTTAGAGGGGACCGAGCAGTACTTC
TRBV4-3,.,TRBJ2-3,.,CASSQEGVDTQYF,TGCGCCAGCAGCCAAGAAGGCGTAGATACGCAGTATTTT
TRBV12-5,.,TRBJ2-3,TRBD1,CASGETGSSGDTQYF,TGTGCTAGTGGAGAGACAGGGTCATCCGGAGATACGCAGTATTTT
TRBV7-9,.,TRBJ2-7,.,CASSLQTAYEQYF,TGTGCCAGCAGCTTACAGACAGCCTACGAGCAGTACTTC
TRBV7-9,.,TRBJ2-3,TRBD1,CASSPGQSTDTQYF,TGTGCCAGCAGCCCGGGACAGAGCACAGATACGCAGTATTTT
TRBV19,.,TRBJ1-2,.,CASSISFDSGANGYTF,TGTGCCAGTAGTATCTCCTTCGATTCAGGGGCGAATGGCTACACCTTC
TRBV28,once,TRBJ2-3,TRBD1,CASSRDRGGDTQYF,TGTGCCAGCAGTCGGGACAGGGGTGGAGATACGCAGTATTTT
TRBV7-8,.,TRBJ2-3,TRBD2,CASSLGLTSGDTQYF,TGTGCCAGCAGCTTAGGTCTAACTAGCGGGGATACGCAGTATTTT
TRBV7-9,.,TRBJ2-7,TRBD2,CASSILAGAYEQYF,TGTGCCAGCAGCATACTAGCGGGAGCCTACGAGCAGTACTTC
TRBV6-1,.,TRBJ2-1,.,CASSDQGQRLYNEQFF,TGTGCCAGCAGTGACCAGGGACAACGTCTCTACAATGAGCAGTTCTTC
TRBV28,.,TRBJ2-7,.,CASRSRSGLYEQYF,TGTGCCAGCAGATCTCGATCGGGACTCTACGAGCAGTACTTC
TRBV7-9,.,TRBJ2-3,.,CASSSRQYKLVADTQYF,TGTGCCAGCAGCTCCCGACAGTACAAATTGGTCGCAGATACGCAGTATTTT
TRBV9,few,TRBJ2-7,TRBD2,CASSARGAGVYEQYF,TGTGCCAGCAGCGCCCGGGGAGCGGGGGTATACGAGCAGTACTTC
TRBV5-4,once,TRBJ2-7,TRBD2,CASSLGLAASYEQYF,TGTGCCAGCAGCCTGGGACTAGCGGCCTCCTACGAGCAGTACTTC
TRBV18,.,TRBJ1-1,.,CASSPGGVAFF,TGTGCCAGCTCACCCGGGGGGGTGGCTTTCTTT
TRBV5-4,.,TRBJ2-3,.,CASHAGRDDTDTQYF,TGTGCCAGCCACGCCGGACGAGATGACACAGATACGCAGTATTTT
TRBV2,.,TRBJ1-5,.,CASSAGREITNQPQHF,TGTGCCAGCAGTGCGGGCAGGGAGATTACGAATCAGCCCCAGCATTTT
TRBV27,.,TRBJ2-3,TRBD2,CASSFRIAGGLNSGTDTQYF,TGTGCCAGCAGTTTTAGGATAGCGGGAGGGCTGAATAGCGGCACAGATACGCAGTATTTT
TRBV5-1,many,TRBJ2-3,TRBD1,CASSLERGRGRADTQYF,TGCGCCAGCAGCTTGGAGAGGGGCAGGGGGCGGGCAGATACGCAGTATTTT